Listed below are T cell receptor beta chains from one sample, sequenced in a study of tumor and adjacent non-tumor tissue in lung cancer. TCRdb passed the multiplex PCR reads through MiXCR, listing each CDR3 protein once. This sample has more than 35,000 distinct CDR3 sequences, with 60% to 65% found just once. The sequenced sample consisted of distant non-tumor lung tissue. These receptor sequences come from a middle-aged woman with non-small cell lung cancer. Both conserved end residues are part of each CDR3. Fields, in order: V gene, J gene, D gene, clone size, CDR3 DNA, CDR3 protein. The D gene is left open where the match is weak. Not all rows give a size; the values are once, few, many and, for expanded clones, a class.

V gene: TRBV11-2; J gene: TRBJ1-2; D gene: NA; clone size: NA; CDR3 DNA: TGTGCCAGCAGTTCCGGGTGTGGTTATGGCTACCCCTTC; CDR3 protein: CASSSGCGYGYPF
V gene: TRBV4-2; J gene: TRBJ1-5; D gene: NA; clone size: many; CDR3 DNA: TGTGCCAGCAGCCAAGCGGCACCTAGCAATCAGCCCCAGCATTTT; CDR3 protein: CASSQAAPSNQPQHF
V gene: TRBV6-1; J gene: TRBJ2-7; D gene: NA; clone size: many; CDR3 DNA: TGTGCCAGCAGTGGGCTAGGCGACGAGCAGTACTTC; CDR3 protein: CASSGLGDEQYF
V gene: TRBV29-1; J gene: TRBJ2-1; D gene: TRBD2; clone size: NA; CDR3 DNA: TGCATCGGGGGGACTAGCGGGGATGAGCAGTTCTTC; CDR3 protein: CIGGTSGDEQFF
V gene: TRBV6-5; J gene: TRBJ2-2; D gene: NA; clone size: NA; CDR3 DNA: TGTGGCAGCAGTTATACAAGCGCCGGGGAGTTGTTTTTT; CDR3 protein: CGSSYTSAGELFF
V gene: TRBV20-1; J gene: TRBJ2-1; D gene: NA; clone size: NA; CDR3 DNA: TGCAGTGCTGCTCTGGGCTCTAGCTCCTACAATGAGCAGTTCTTC; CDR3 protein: CSAALGSSSYNEQFF
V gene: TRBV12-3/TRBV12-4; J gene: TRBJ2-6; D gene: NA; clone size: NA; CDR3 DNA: TGTGCCAGCACCTCCGAGTACGGGGCCAACGTCCTGGCTTTC; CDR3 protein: CASTSEYGANVLAF
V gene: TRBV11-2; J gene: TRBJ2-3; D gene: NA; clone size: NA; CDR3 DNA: TGTACCAGCAGCTCTGAGCGGGTAGACACAGATACGCAATATTTT; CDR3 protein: CTSSSERVDTDTQYF
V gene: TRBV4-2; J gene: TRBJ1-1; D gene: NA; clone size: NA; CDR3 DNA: TGTGCCAGCAGCCAACAGAGTGGGAACACTGAAGCTTTCTTT; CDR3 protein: CASSQQSGNTEAFF
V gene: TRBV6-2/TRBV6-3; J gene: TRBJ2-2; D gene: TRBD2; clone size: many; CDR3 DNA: TGTGCCAGCAGGGATAGACTAGCGGGAGGAACCGGGGAGCTGTTTTTT; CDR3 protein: CASRDRLAGGTGELFF
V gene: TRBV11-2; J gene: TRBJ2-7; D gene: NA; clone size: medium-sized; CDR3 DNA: TGTGCCAGCAGCTTAGGGCCAGGGGGGATGTACGAGCAGTACTTC; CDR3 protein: CASSLGPGGMYEQYF
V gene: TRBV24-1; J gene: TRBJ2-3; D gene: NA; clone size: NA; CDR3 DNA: TGTGCCACCAGTGATTTTGGAGCGGACGGCAGAGGTACGCAGTATTTT; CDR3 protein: CATSDFGADGRGTQYF
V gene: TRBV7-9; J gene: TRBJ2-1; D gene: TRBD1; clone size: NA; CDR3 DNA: TGTACCAGCAGCTTAAAGGGACAGGGGCCCTACAATGAGCAGTTCTTC; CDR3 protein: CTSSLKGQGPYNEQFF
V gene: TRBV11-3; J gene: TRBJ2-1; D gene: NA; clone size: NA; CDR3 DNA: TGTGCCAGCAGCCCCGGACAGGAGGGCATTGATCAGTTCTTC; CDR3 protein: CASSPGQEGIDQFF
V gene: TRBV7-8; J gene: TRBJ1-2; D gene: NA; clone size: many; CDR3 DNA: TGTGCCAGCAGCATTAACGAGAACTATGGCTACACCTTC; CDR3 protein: CASSINENYGYTF
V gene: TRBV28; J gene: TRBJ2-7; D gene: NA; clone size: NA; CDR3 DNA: TGTACCACCAGGCCCTCACCTGCGGGACCGGACAAGTGGGCCTACGAGCAGTACTTC; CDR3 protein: CTTRPSPAGPDKWAYEQYF
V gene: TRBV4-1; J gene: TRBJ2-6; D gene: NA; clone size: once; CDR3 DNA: TGCGCCAGCGGCCAAGTGGTGGGGGACGGGGCCAACGTCCTGACTTTC; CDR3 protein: CASGQVVGDGANVLTF
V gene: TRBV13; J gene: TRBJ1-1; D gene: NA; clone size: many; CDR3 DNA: TGTGCCAGCAGCCCGGTGGCAGTGAACATTGAAGCTTTCTTT; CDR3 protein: CASSPVAVNIEAFF
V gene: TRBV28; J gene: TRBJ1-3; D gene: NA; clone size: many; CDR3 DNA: TGTGCCAGCAGTTCCGCCTTGGGGGGCCGGTCTGTGAACACCATATATTTT; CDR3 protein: CASSSALGGRSVNTIYF
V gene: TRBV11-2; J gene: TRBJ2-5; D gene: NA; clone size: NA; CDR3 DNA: TGTGCCAGCAGCTTCACAAACGTGGGGGTCGGAGAGGCCCAGTACTTC; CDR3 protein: CASSFTNVGVGEAQYF
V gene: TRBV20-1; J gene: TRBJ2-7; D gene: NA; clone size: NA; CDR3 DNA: TGCAGTGCTAGTGTGCAGAGTCCTACCGAGTACTTC; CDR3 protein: CSASVQSPTEYF
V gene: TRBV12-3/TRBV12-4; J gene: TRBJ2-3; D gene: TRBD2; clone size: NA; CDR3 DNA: TGTGCCACTAGCCCCTGGGTAGCGGGGGGGCGTAGTCCGGATACGCAGTATTTT; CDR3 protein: CATSPWVAGGRSPDTQYF
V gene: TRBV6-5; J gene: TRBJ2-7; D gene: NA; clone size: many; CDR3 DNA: TGTGCCAGCACTGCAGGGGGGGACTACGAGCAGTACTTC; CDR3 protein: CASTAGGDYEQYF
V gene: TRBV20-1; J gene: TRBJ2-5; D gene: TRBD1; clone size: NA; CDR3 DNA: TGCAGTGCTAGAGATGAGGGGGCCGGCGAGACCCAGTACTTC; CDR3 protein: CSARDEGAGETQYF
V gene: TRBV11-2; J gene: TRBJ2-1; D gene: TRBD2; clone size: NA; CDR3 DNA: TGTGCCAATAGCTTAGATCCCAACGGGGGGATTGAGCAGTTCTTC; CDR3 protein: CANSLDPNGGIEQFF
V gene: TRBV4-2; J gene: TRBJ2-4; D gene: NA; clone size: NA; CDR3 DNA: TGTGCCAGCAGCCCATCATGGACATATAGCGGAACCATAAACATTCAGTACTTC; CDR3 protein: CASSPSWTYSGTINIQYF
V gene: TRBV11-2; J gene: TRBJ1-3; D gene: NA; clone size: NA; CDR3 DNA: TGTGCCAGCAGCTCGCAGGCATTAAACACCATATATTTT; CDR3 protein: CASSSQALNTIYF
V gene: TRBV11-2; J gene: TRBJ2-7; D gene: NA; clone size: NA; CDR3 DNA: TGTGCCAGCAGCTTAATTCTTCCAGAGGTAGTGCAGTACTTC; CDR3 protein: CASSLILPEVVQYF
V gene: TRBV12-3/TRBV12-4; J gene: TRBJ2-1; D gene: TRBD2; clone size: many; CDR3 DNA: TGTGCCAGCAGTGGAGGGACTAGCGGGGGGAAATACAATGAGCAGTTCTTC; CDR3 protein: CASSGGTSGGKYNEQFF
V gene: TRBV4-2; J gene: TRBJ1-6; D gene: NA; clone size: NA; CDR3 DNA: TGTGCCAGCAGCCAAGATCCCCCCGTGGGGTTGGGTAATTCACCCCTCCACTTT; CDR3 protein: CASSQDPPVGLGNSPLHF
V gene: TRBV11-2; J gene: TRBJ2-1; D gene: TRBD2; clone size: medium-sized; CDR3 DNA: TGTGCCAGCAGCCTAGAGGGGACTAGCGGGGTCTTC; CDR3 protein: CASSLEGTSGVF
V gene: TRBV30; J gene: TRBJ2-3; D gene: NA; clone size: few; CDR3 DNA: TGTGCCTGGAGTGAATTGCCACGAGTGACGCAGTATTTT; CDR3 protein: CAWSELPRVTQYF
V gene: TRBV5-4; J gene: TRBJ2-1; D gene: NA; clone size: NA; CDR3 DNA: TGTGCCAGTAGCTCCGGGACAAGGATTCGTGAGCAGTTCTTC; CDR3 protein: CASSSGTRIREQFF
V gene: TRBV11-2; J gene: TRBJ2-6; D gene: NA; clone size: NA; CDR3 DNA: TGTGCCAGCAGATGGTCGGACCTCTCTGGGGCCAACGCCCTGACTTTC; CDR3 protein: CASRWSDLSGANALTF
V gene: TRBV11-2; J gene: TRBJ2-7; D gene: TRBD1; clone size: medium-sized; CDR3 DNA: TGTGCCAGCAGCTTAGGACAGGGGTCACCCTACGAGCAGTACTTC; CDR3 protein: CASSLGQGSPYEQYF
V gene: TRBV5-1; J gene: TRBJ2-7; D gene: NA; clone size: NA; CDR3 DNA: TGCGCCAGCGGAAAGACGGTGGGCGCGTCCTACGAGCAGTACTTC; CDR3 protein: CASGKTVGASYEQYF
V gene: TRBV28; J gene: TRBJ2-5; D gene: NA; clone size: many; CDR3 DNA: TGTGCCAGCACCGACTCGCTGGGTGGAGAGACCCAGTACTTC; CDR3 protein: CASTDSLGGETQYF
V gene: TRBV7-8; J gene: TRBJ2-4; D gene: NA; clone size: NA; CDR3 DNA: TGTGCCAGCAGCCCGACAGCAGCCAAGAACATTCAGTACTTC; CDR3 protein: CASSPTAAKNIQYF
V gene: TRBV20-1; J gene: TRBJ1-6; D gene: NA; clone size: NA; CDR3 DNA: TGCAGTGCTACATTCGGTAATTCACCCCTCCACTTT; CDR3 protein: CSATFGNSPLHF
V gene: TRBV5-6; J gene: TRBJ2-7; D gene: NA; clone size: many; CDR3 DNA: TGTGCCAGCAGCTTGGTGGGAAGATTATCGGAGCAGTACTTC; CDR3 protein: CASSLVGRLSEQYF
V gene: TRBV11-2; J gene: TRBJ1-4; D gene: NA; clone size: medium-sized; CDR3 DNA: TGTGCCAGCAGCCACGTTCTTGCGGAGCCGCGAGAAAAACTGTTTTTT; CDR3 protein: CASSHVLAEPREKLFF
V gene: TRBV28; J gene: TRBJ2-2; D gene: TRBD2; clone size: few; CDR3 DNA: TGTGCCAGCAGTTTTGCGGGAGACGCCGGGGAGCTGTTTTTT; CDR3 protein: CASSFAGDAGELFF
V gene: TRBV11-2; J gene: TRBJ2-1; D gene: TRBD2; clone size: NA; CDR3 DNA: TGTGCCAGCAGAAGTAGCGGGAGCTCCTACAATGAGGGGTTCTTC; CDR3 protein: CASRSSGSSYNEGFF
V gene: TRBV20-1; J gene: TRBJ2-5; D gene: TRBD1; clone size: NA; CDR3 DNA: TGCAGTGTTCAGGGGGACGGGGCCCCATGCTTC; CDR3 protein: CSVQGDGAPCF
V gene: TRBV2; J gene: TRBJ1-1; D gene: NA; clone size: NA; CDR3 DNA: TGTGCCAGCAGCCCTAACACTGAAGCTTTCTTT; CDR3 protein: CASSPNTEAFF
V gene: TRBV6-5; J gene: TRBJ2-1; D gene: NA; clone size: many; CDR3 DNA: TGTGCCAGCACCTTACGTGGGTCTTACAATGAGCAGTTCTTC; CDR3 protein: CASTLRGSYNEQFF
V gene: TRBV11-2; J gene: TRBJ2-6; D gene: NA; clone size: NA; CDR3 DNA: TGTGCCAGCAGCTGGTCAGATTTCTCTGGGGCCAACTTCCTGACTTTC; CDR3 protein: CASSWSDFSGANFLTF
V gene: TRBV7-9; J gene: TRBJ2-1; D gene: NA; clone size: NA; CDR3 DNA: TGTGGCAGCAGCTACCGCGACCACTCAACGCACACTGAGCAGTTATTC; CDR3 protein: CGSSYRDHSTHTEQLF
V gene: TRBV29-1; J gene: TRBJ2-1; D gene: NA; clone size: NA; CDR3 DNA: TGCAGCGTTGGGTGGCTAGTAACAAACAATGAGCAGTTCTTC; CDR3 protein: CSVGWLVTNNEQFF